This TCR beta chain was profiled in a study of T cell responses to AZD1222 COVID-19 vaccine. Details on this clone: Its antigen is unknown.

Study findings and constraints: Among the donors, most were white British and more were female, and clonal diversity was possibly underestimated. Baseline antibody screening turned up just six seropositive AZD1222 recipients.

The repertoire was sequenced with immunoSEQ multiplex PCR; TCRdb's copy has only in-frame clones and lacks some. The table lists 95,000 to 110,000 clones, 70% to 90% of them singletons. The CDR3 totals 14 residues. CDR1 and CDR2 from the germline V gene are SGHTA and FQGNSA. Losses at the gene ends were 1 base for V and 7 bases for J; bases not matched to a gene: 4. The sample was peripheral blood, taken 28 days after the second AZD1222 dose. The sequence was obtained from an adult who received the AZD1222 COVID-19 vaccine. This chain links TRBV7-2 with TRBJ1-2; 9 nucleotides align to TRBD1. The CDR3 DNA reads TGTGCCAGCAGCTTAGACAGGGGGCTGGGTGGCTACACCTTC. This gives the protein CASSLDRGLGGYTF.